These 24 T cell receptor beta chains share one sample of origin, sequenced in a study of blood T cell repertoires in COVID-19. Some clones are missing from TCRdb's copy, which holds only in-frame ones; the method was immunoSEQ multiplex PCR. Among 250,000 to 300,000 clones listed, 88% were seen once. Sequenced: peripheral blood. The receptors were gathered from a woman in her 70s with COVID-19, enrolled during active disease.

V gene TRBV5-1 combines with J gene TRBJ1-4; TRBD1 matches 7 bases. V lost 4 bases and J lost 3; bases outside the gene matches: 3. CDR3 length equals 14 residues. Germline CDR1 and CDR2: SGHRS and YFSETQ. CDR3 sequence reads: CASSIRGANEKLFF. DNA of the CDR3: TGCGCCAGCAGCATCAGGGGGGCTAATGAAAAACTGTTTTTT.

CDR3 nucleotide sequence: TGCGCCAGCAGCTTGCTTGACAGGGAGAACACTGAAGCTTTCTTT. This encodes CASSLLDRENTEAFF. This chain links TRBV5-1 with TRBJ1-1; 7 positions agree with TRBD1. Unmatched junction bases numbered 4, after V lost 1 base and J lost 1 base. Per the germline V gene, CDR1 is SGHRS and CDR2 is YFSETQ. This CDR3 is built from 15 residues. The variable domain in full, with the rest retrieved from reference TRBV5-1 and TRBJ1-1, is KAGVTQTPRYLIKTRGQQVTLSCSPISGHRSVSWYQQTPGQGLQFLFEYFSETQRNKGNFPGRFSGRQFSNSRSEMNVSTLELGDSALYLCASSLLDRENTEAFFGQGTRLTVV.

This chain joins TRBV5-1 and TRBJ1-3, with 7 bases lining up with TRBD1. Germline CDR1 and CDR2: SGHRS and YFSETQ. J lost 0 bases, V lost 4 bases, and 10 bases had no gene match. The CDR3 covers 17 residues. The CDR3 coding sequence is TGCGCCAGCAGCCATGGACCCGGGACAGACTCTGGAAACACCATATATTTT. Protein sequence: CASSHGPGTDSGNTIYF. Together with reference TRBV5-1 and TRBJ1-3, the CDR3 gives the full variable domain: KAGVTQTPRYLIKTRGQQVTLSCSPISGHRSVSWYQQTPGQGLQFLFEYFSETQRNKGNFPGRFSGRQFSNSRSEMNVSTLELGDSALYLCASSHGPGTDSGNTIYFGEGSWLTVV.

The J gene is TRBJ1-3, the V gene TRBV5-1; no clear D. Germline CDR1 is SGHRS and CDR2 is YFSETQ. V was pared by 0 bases and J by 0 bases, with 13 bases between. The CDR3 has 17 amino acids. The CDR3 here is CASSLDLSLLSGNTIYF. The CDR3 nucleotides read TGCGCCAGCAGCTTGGATCTGAGCCTGCTCTCTGGAAACACCATATATTTT.

The rearrangement links TRBV9 to TRBJ2-3; no clear D gene. The V gene lost 2 bases and the J gene lost 6 bases, with 7 bases spanning the gap. Germline assignment: CDR1 SGDLS and CDR2 YYNGEE. The CDR3 has 12 residues. This chain's CDR3 is CASSVGVDTQYF. DNA of the CDR3: TGTGCCAGCAGCGTCGGTGTGGATACGCAGTATTTT.

The CDR3 protein is CASSSGAGGGDEQYF. In DNA form, the CDR3 reads TGTGCCAGCAGCTCTGGGGCTGGAGGGGGGGACGAGCAGTACTTC. The chain combines TRBV7-9 with TRBJ2-7; weak D call: TRBD2 (7 bases). Germline V gene sequence: CDR1 SEHNR, CDR2 FQNEAQ (reference sequence). CDR3 length: 15 amino acids. V gave up 4 bases and J gave up 5 bases, with 18 bases separating them.

The chain recombines TRBV29-1 with TRBJ1-1; 8 bases agree with TRBD1. Germline V gene sequence: CDR1 SQVTM, CDR2 ANQGSEA. CDR3 length equals 12 residues. Losses at the gene ends were 6 bases for V and 2 bases for J; bases not matched to a gene: 2. The CDR3 DNA follows: TGCAGCGTCACAGGGGGAAACACTGAAGCTTTCTTT. This translates into CSVTGGNTEAFF. Together with reference TRBV29-1 and TRBJ1-1, the CDR3 gives the full variable domain: SAVISQKPSRDICQRGTSLTIQCQVDSQVTMMFWYRQQPGQSLTLIATANQGSEATYESGFVIDKFPISRPNLTFSTLTVSNMSPEDSSIYLCSVTGGNTEAFFGQGTRLTVV.

The CDR3 DNA reads as TGTGCCAGCGGCGGGACTAGCGGGATCAATGAGCAGTTCTTC. It translates to CASGGTSGINEQFF. The chain employs TRBV5-4 and TRBJ2-1; 13 nucleotides agree with TRBD2. Losses at the gene ends were 7 bases for V and 6 bases for J; bases not matched to a gene: 4. CDR3 length equals 14 residues. Per the germline V gene, CDR1 is SGHNT and CDR2 is YYREEE (reference sequence).

V is TRBV5-4 and J is TRBJ2-1; a weak D match, TRBD2 (6 bases). CDR1 and CDR2 (germline): SGHNT, YYREEE (reference sequence). The V gene lost 10 bases and the J gene lost 8 bases, with 13 bases spanning the gap. The CDR3 length is 11 residues. CDR3 loop: CAFRGGDEQFF. CDR3 DNA sequence: TGTGCCTTTAGAGGAGGGGATGAGCAGTTCTTC.

The chain combines TRBV18 with TRBJ1-5, with TRBD1 as a possible D gene (5 bases). The germline V and J ends were trimmed by 2 bases and 0 bases, with 11 bases remaining between them. Germline V gene data show CDR1 as KGHSH and CDR2 as LQKENI. The CDR3 has 16 amino acids. CDR3 residues: CASSPGAWTSNQPQHF. The CDR3 DNA reads as TGTGCCAGCTCACCAGGGGCGTGGACTAGCAATCAGCCCCAGCATTTT.

The chain links TRBV29-1 to TRBJ2-3; D is perhaps TRBD2 (6 bases). Germline loops: CDR1 SQVTM, CDR2 ANQGSEA. This CDR3 region has 14 residues. The V and J ends lost 1 base and 3 bases respectively, with 11 bases between them. CDR3 bases: TGCAGCGTTGAAGGGAGGGGTGGGACAGATACGCAGTATTTT. Protein: CSVEGRGGTDTQYF.

The count of this clone is one. The chain recombines TRBV28 with TRBJ1-6; D is unresolved. Germline assignment: CDR1 MDHEN and CDR2 SYDVKM. The CDR3 has 15 amino acids. The V gene lost 7 bases and the J gene lost 0 bases, with 10 bases spanning the gap. CDR3 residues: CASIRRSSYNSPLHF. CDR3 DNA sequence: TGTGCCAGCATTAGGAGGAGCTCCTATAATTCACCCCTCCACTTT.

This chain links TRBV19 with TRBJ1-4; weak D call: TRBD1 (5 bases). Germline CDR1 is LNHDA and CDR2 is SQIVND (reference sequence). CDR3 size: 15 residues. Between the trimmed V and J ends, which lost 9 bases and 3 bases, there was a span of 17 bases. The CDR3 protein is CASKIGGVANEKLFF. CDR3 nucleotide sequence: TGTGCCAGCAAAATCGGGGGGGTCGCTAATGAAAAACTGTTTTTT.

V is TRBV9 and J is TRBJ2-1, with D perhaps TRBD2 (6 bases). This CDR3 has 15 residues. Germline CDR1 reads SGDLS; CDR2 reads YYNGEE. The V end was cut by 4 bases, the J end by 1 base, with 12 bases between. In nucleotides, the CDR3 is TGTGCCAGCAGCCCGCGACTAGGTTCCTACAATGAGCAGTTCTTC. Protein product: CASSPRLGSYNEQFF. Filled out from reference TRBV9 and TRBJ2-1, the complete variable domain reads DSGVTQTPKHLITATGQRVTLRCSPRSGDLSVYWYQQSLDQGLQFLIQYYNGEERAKGNILERFSAQQFPDLHSELNLSSLELGDSALYFCASSPRLGSYNEQFFGPGTRLTVL.

V is TRBV28 and J is TRBJ1-2; 12 bases fit TRBD1. This CDR3 spans 14 amino acids. After removal of 6 bases from V and 6 bases from J, the junction contained 5 bases not matched to a gene. CDR1 and CDR2 (germline): MDHEN, SYDVKM. This chain's CDR3 is CASSPGQGANGYTF. For the CDR3, the DNA is TGTGCCAGCAGCCCGGGACAGGGGGCAAATGGCTACACCTTC.

The chain joins TRBV2 to TRBJ1-3, with TRBD1 matching 10 bases. With V trimmed by 4 bases and J by 3 bases, 0 bases remained unmatched. The CDR3 is made up of 14 amino acids. CDR1 and CDR2 (germline): SNHLY, FYNNEI. The CDR3, as DNA: TGTGCCAGCAGTGGGGACAGGGGTGGAAACACCATATATTTT. This translates into CASSGDRGGNTIYF.

The chain combines TRBV3-1 (or the pseudogene TRBV3-2) with TRBJ1-4; 9 bases are a match to TRBD1. From germline, CDR1 is LGHDT and CDR2 YNNKEL (reference sequence). The CDR3 has 14 residues. V was clipped by 1 base and J by 8 bases; unmatched bases: 2. The CDR3 region has the DNA TGTGCCAGCAGCCAAGTGGGACAGGGAGAAAAACTGTTTTTT. Its protein product is CASSQVGQGEKLFF.

This clone was recorded only once. V and J are TRBV4-1 and TRBJ1-2; D gene uncertain. V was shortened by 2 bases and J by 1 base, with 8 bases between the two germline ends. This CDR3 has 14 amino acids. Germline V gives CDR1 MGHRA, CDR2 YSYEKL. The CDR3 sequence: CASSQLRDNYGYTF. CDR3 DNA: TGCGCCAGCAGCCAACTACGGGATAACTATGGCTACACCTTC.

A single count supports this clone. The rearrangement joins TRBV6-1 to TRBJ2-7; tentative D call: TRBD1 (6 bases). Germline-derived CDR1 and CDR2 are MNHNS and SASEGT. The CDR3 is made up of 15 amino acids. Between the trimmed V and J ends, which lost 2 bases and 6 bases, there was a span of 17 bases. CDR3 DNA sequence: TGTGCCAGCAGTGAATGGCAGGGGTCGTACCTCGAGCAGTACTTC. Encoded protein: CASSEWQGSYLEQYF.

The rearrangement uses TRBV28 and TRBJ2-7, with D perhaps TRBD2 (6 bases). The CDR3 extends over 18 amino acids. Deletions cut 3 bases from V and 2 bases from J, with 23 bases between. CDR1 and CDR2 from the germline V gene are MDHEN and SYDVKM. The CDR3: CASSLVLGPAGRTYEQYF. In nucleotides, the CDR3 is TGTGCCAGCAGTTTGGTTCTCGGTCCGGCGGGAAGAACCTACGAGCAGTACTTC.

This sequence joins TRBV14 and TRBJ2-1; 7 nucleotides align to TRBD2. Germline V gene sequence: CDR1 SGHDN, CDR2 FVKESK. The CDR3 has 15 amino acids. With V trimmed by 4 bases and J by 7 bases, 10 bases remained unmatched. CDR3 sequence: CASSPLGRAGNEQFF. DNA for the CDR3: TGTGCCAGCAGCCCCCTTGGGAGGGCCGGGAATGAGCAGTTCTTC.

The rearrangement joins TRBV9 to TRBJ2-1; weak D call: TRBD1 (5 bases). The CDR3 length is 15 residues. Trimming removed 2 bases from V and 2 bases from J, with 11 bases in between. Germline assignment: CDR1 SGDLS and CDR2 YYNGEE. This CDR3 reads CASSVQDRPYNEQFF. The CDR3 bases are TGTGCCAGCAGCGTTCAAGACAGACCCTACAATGAGCAGTTCTTC.

The chain has TRBV6-5 and TRBJ2-1, with unresolved D. With 7 bases removed from V and 8 bases from J, the gap between germline ends came to 15 bases. This CDR3 is built from 13 residues. Germline CDR1 is MNHEY and CDR2 is SVGAGI. In DNA form, the CDR3 reads TGTGCCAGCAAGAGAACTCGTTTGGATGAGCAGTTCTTC. Translation gives CASKRTRLDEQFF.

This rearrangement joins TRBV9 to TRBJ2-3; 9 positions match TRBD2. With 0 bases clipped from V and 2 bases from J, the junction kept 7 bases outside the gene matches. Germline assignment: CDR1 SGDLS and CDR2 YYNGEE. The CDR3 contains 17 residues. The CDR3 is CASSVGGSGGLTDTQYF. The CDR3 nucleotides are TGTGCCAGCAGCGTAGGGGGTAGCGGGGGACTCACAGATACGCAGTATTTT.